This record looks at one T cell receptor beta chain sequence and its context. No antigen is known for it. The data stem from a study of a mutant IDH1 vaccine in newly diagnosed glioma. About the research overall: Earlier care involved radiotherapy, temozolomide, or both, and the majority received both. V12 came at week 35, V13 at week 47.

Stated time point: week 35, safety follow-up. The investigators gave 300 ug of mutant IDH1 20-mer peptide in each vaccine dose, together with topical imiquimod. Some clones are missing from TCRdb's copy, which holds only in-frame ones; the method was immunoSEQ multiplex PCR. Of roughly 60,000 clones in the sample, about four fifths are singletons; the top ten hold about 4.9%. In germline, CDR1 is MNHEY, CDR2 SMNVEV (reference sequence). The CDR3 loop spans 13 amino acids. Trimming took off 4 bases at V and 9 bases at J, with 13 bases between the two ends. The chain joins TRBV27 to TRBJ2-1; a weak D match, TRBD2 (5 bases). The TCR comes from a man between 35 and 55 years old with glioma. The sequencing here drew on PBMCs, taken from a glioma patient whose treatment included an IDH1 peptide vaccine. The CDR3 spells CASSSVDGLEQFF. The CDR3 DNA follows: TGTGCCAGCAGTTCCGTTGACGGACTTGAGCAGTTCTTC.